This T cell receptor beta chain was sequenced during a study of blood T cells in healthy people across ages. Study outcomes and limitations: Strongly correlated with naive T cell percentage was TCR beta diversity.

The second PCR ran about 6 to 11 cycles with a sample-barcoded 5' primer and J-beta primers. TCRdb called the 5' RACE reads again in MiXCR, with one record for every CDR3 protein. Of 890,000 or so distinct CDR3 sequences listed, approximately 67% are singletons. This clonotype appeared a few times. The antigen remains unidentified. The CDR3 totals 18 residues. Germline assignment: CDR1 SGHVS and CDR2 FNYEAQ. V gave up 1 base and J gave up 6 bases, with 23 bases separating them. Per sample, extraction of total RNA gave at least 5.5 micrograms in every case. This TCR came from a man aged 25-40 years in good health. Sample: blood. The chain carries TRBV7-6 and TRBJ2-3; maybe TRBD2 (6 bases). The CDR3, as DNA: TGTGCCAGCAGCTTAGTCCAATGGACGGGACTGGGGGACGATACGCAGTATTTT. It yields the protein CASSLVQWTGLGDDTQYF.